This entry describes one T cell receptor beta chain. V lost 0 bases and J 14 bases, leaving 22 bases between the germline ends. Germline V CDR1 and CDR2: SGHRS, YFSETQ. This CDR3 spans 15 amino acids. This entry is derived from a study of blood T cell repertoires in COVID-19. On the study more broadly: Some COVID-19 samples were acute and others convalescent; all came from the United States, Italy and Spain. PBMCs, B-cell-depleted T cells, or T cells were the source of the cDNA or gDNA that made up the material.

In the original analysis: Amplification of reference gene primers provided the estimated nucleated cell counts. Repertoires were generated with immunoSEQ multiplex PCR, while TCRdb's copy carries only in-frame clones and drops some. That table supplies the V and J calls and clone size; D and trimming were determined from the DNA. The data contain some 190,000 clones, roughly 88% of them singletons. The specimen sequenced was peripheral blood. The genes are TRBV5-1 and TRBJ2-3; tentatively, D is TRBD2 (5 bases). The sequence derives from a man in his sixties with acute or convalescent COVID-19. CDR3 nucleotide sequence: TGCGCCAGCAGCTTGGCCTGGAGGCTGTTTGTTGGGCCGTATTTT. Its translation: CASSLAWRLFVGPYF.